These 20 T cell receptor beta chains were all obtained from the same sample, sequenced in a study of blood T cell repertoires in COVID-19 (dated by TCRdb to 2020 to 2021). Receptors were amplified or captured by the immunoSEQ multiplex PCR assay. This is the immuneACCESS table as TCRdb keeps it, with only in-frame sequences that have V and J called. A part of the clones is gone; compared with another copy, unresolved V genes explain less than half, and the rest is unexplained. In this sample the table shows some 530,000 clones, approximately 83% of which occur a single time. Of the sample, approximately 3.2% is held by the ten largest clones. Sequenced: peripheral blood. The receptors were sampled from a human donor in a cohort sampled during active COVID-19.

This chain links TRBV6-2 or TRBV6-3 with TRBJ2-5; D not certain. CDR3 length equals 18 residues. CDR1 and CDR2 from the germline V gene are MNHEY and SVGEGT. Trimming left V 2 bases short and J 1 base short, with 20 bases between. The CDR3 protein is CASSYDFSGAVLQETQYF. The CDR3 DNA sequence: TGTGCCAGCAGTTACGACTTTTCTGGCGCGGTACTCCAAGAGACCCAGTACTTC.

This clone came up once. The V and J genes are TRBV9 and TRBJ2-1; TRBD2 aligns across 11 bases. Germline assignment: CDR1 SGDLS and CDR2 YYNGEE. CDR3 length equals 15 residues. J was trimmed by 10 bases and V by 0 bases; bases with no gene match: 6. CDR3 nucleotide sequence: TGTGCCAGCAGCGTAGTACTAGCGGGAGAGGGAGAGCAGTTCTTC. Translation: CASSVVLAGEGEQFF.

V and J are TRBV19 and TRBJ2-7, with TRBD1 matching 8 bases. The CDR3 is 16 amino acids. Unmatched junction bases numbered 12, after V lost 5 bases and J lost 3 bases. Germline V lookup: CDR1 LNHDA, CDR2 SQIVND (reference sequence). The CDR3 sequence: CASSLDSGTGVYEQYF. CDR3 sequence (DNA): TGTGCCAGTAGTCTCGATTCCGGGACAGGAGTCTACGAGCAGTACTTC.

The rearrangement links TRBV4-2 to TRBJ1-5; TRBD1 might be the D (6 bases). Germline V gene sequence: CDR1 LGHNA, CDR2 YNFKEQ. V was clipped by 2 bases and J by 2 bases, with 13 bases between them. The CDR3 length is 16 residues. CDR3 DNA: TGTGCCAGCAGCCAAATAGGGGGAGCCGGCAATCAGCCCCAGCATTTT. This encodes CASSQIGGAGNQPQHF.

This clone was detected a few times. The chain uses TRBV18 and TRBJ2-1, with D hard to call. The V end was cut by 6 bases, the J end by 0 bases, with 9 bases between. Germline V lookup: CDR1 KGHSH, CDR2 LQKENI. There are 14 residues in the CDR3. The CDR3 DNA reads as TGTGCCAGCTCCCTCTCGAGCTCCTACAATGAGCAGTTCTTC. Translation gives CASSLSSSYNEQFF. The whole variable domain, remainder taken from reference TRBV18 and TRBJ2-1, is NAGVMQNPRHLVRRRGQEARLRCSPMKGHSHVYWYRQLPEEGLKFMVYLQKENIIDESGMPKERFSAEFPKEGPSILRIQQVVRGDSAAYFCASSLSSSYNEQFFGPGTRLTVL.

J is TRBJ2-5 and V is TRBV9; 8 positions match TRBD2. Germline V gene lookup returns CDR1 SGDLS and CDR2 YYNGEE. The CDR3 sequence is 15 residues long. J was trimmed by 5 bases and V by 0 bases; bases with no gene match: 6. The CDR3 reads CASSVVTSAFETQYF. CDR3 sequence (DNA): TGTGCCAGCAGCGTAGTGACTAGCGCATTTGAGACCCAGTACTTC. The full variable domain, its missing parts supplied by reference TRBV9 and TRBJ2-5, is DSGVTQTPKHLITATGQRVTLRCSPRSGDLSVYWYQQSLDQGLQFLIQYYNGEERAKGNILERFSAQQFPDLHSELNLSSLELGDSALYFCASSVVTSAFETQYFGPGTRLLVL.

This chain connects TRBV2 to TRBJ2-7; weak D call: TRBD1 (6 bases). The germline V gene has CDR1 SNHLY and CDR2 FYNNEI. Trimming stripped 9 bases from V and 6 bases from J, with 15 bases between. The CDR3 spans 12 residues. Here the CDR3 DNA reads TGTGCCAGTCACCGGGACAACTCCGAGCAGTACTTC. This sequence encodes CASHRDNSEQYF. The full variable domain, its missing parts supplied by reference TRBV2 and TRBJ2-7, is EPEVTQTPSHQVTQMGQEVILRCVPISNHLYFYWYRQILGQKVEFLVSFYNNEISEKSEIFDDQFSVERPDGSNFTLKIRSTKLEDSAMYFCASHRDNSEQYFGPGTRLTVT.

As for this clone: The sample holds other DNA sequences that translate to the same CDR3. The chain couples TRBV27 to TRBJ1-1; 8 positions agree with TRBD1. CDR3 length: 13 residues. In germline, CDR1 is MNHEY, CDR2 SMNVEV (reference sequence). V dropped 6 bases and J dropped 1; count of bases not matched to a gene: 1. DNA for the CDR3: TGTGCCAGCAGGGGGACAGGGAACACTGAAGCTTTCTTT. The encoded protein is CASRGTGNTEAFF.

The rearrangement joins TRBV18 to TRBJ2-6; the D gene is possibly TRBD1 (6 bases). Trimming took 3 bases from V and 0 from J, leaving 9 bases between them. Germline loops: CDR1 KGHSH, CDR2 LQKENI. This CDR3 has 16 amino acids. The CDR3 nucleotides are TGTGCCAGCTCACCCTTGGACAGCTCTGGGGCCAACGTCCTGACTTTC. This codes for CASSPLDSSGANVLTF.

The chain joins TRBV5-3 to TRBJ1-5; D is undetermined. TRBV5-3 is filed as an ORF, its function uncertain. The CDR3 covers 16 residues. Trimming pared 5 bases from V and 0 bases from J, leaving 15 bases between. The CDR3 nucleotides read TGTGCCAGAAGTTCGGGTATTAATATTAGCAATCAGCCCCAGCATTTT. This gives the protein CARSSGINISNQPQHF.

This clone has a handful of counts. This rearrangement joins TRBV6-5 to TRBJ1-6; perhaps TRBD1 as D (6 bases). The CDR3 has 15 residues. Germline loops: CDR1 MNHEY, CDR2 SVGAGI. V lost 0 bases and J lost 9, with 12 bases in between. The DNA for the CDR3 is TGTGCCAGCAGTTACTCGGGGGCCAGGAGTTCACCCCTCCACTTT. Its protein product is CASSYSGARSSPLHF.

The chain carries TRBV7-2 and TRBJ1-2; the match to TRBD1 covers 7 bases. V trimming: 1 base; J trimming: 8 bases; junction bases outside the gene matches: 10. In germline, CDR1 is SGHTA, CDR2 FQGNSA. The CDR3 is 15 residues long. CDR3 protein: CASSLVVRQGGGYTF. The CDR3 coding sequence is TGTGCCAGCAGCTTAGTGGTCCGACAGGGTGGCGGCTACACCTTC. Looking up the rest from reference TRBV7-2 and TRBJ1-2 gives the full variable domain: GAGVSQSPSNKVTEKGKDVELRCDPISGHTALYWYRQSLGQGLEFLIYFQGNSAPDKSGLPSDRFSAERTGGSVSTLTIQRTQQEDSAVYLCASSLVVRQGGGYTFGSGTRLTVV.

This clone was counted a few times. The chain has TRBV13 and TRBJ2-2, with 10 bases identical to TRBD2. Germline values: CDR1 PRHDT, CDR2 FYEKMQ (reference sequence). V trimming: 5 bases; J trimming: 3 bases; junction bases outside the gene matches: 9. The length of the CDR3 is 17 residues. As DNA, the CDR3 is TGTGCCAGCAGCCGGGGAGATCTAGCGGGAGACACCGGGGAGCTGTTTTTT. Amino acids: CASSRGDLAGDTGELFF.

The chain's CDR3 is CSARIQETQYF. CDR3 coding DNA: TGCAGTGCTAGAATACAAGAGACCCAGTACTTC. The chain combines TRBV20-1 with TRBJ2-5; D remains unclear. This CDR3 has 11 residues. Germline V gives CDR1 DFQATT, CDR2 SNEGSKA (reference sequence). V lost 2 bases, J lost 2 bases, and 3 bases lay in between.

The CDR3 DNA sequence: TGCGCCAGCAGTAATAGCGGGTCCACCGGGGAGCTGTTTTTT. Protein sequence: CASSNSGSTGELFF. The chain recombines TRBV5-1 with TRBJ2-2, with TRBD2 matching 7 bases. The length of the CDR3 is 14 residues. Germline trimming cut 5 bases from V and 4 bases from J; bases unmatched to any gene: 5. The germline V gene has CDR1 SGHRS and CDR2 YFSETQ. Variable domain in full (rest from reference TRBV5-1 and TRBJ2-2): KAGVTQTPRYLIKTRGQQVTLSCSPISGHRSVSWYQQTPGQGLQFLFEYFSETQRNKGNFPGRFSGRQFSNSRSEMNVSTLELGDSALYLCASSNSGSTGELFFGEGSRLTVL.

This chain connects TRBV7-2 to TRBJ2-1; 10 nucleotides align to TRBD2. This CDR3 has 17 amino acids. J gave up 1 base and V 4 bases, and 7 bases lay outside the gene matches. Germline V lookup: CDR1 SGHTA, CDR2 FQGNSA. DNA of the CDR3: TGTGCCAGCAGCTATGGACTAGCGGTTGGATCCTACAATGAGCAGTTCTTC. Residues: CASSYGLAVGSYNEQFF.

This sequence joins TRBV9 and TRBJ2-3; 12 bases map to TRBD1. The CDR3 extends over 17 amino acids. J was trimmed by 2 bases and V by 3 bases; bases with no gene match: 7. Germline V lookup: CDR1 SGDLS, CDR2 YYNGEE. CDR3 coding DNA: TGTGCCAGCAGCGAGGCCGGGACAGGGGGCCCCACAGATACGCAGTATTTT. The encoded protein is CASSEAGTGGPTDTQYF.

V is TRBV7-2 and J is TRBJ1-5; 8 nucleotides agree with TRBD1. V lost 1 base, J lost 1 base, and 6 bases stayed unmatched. In germline, CDR1 is SGHTA, CDR2 FQGNSA. The CDR3 has 17 amino acids. This CDR3 reads CASSLDRGAGSNQPQHF. CDR3 nucleotides: TGTGCCAGCAGCTTAGACAGGGGGGCCGGAAGCAATCAGCCCCAGCATTTT.

Remarks on this clone: Other DNA sequences within the sample encode an identical CDR3. This chain joins TRBV19 and TRBJ1-1; tentative D call: TRBD1 (6 bases). CDR3 size: 12 residues. Trimming stripped 6 bases from V and 5 bases from J, with 10 bases between. Germline loops: CDR1 LNHDA, CDR2 SQIVND (reference sequence). Here the CDR3 DNA reads TGTGCCAGTAGCTTTAGGGGGACTGAAGCTTTCTTT. It is translated as CASSFRGTEAFF.

The rearrangement uses TRBV29-1 and TRBJ1-2; 9 bases map to TRBD1. CDR1 SQVTM and CDR2 ANQGSEA come from the germline V gene. The CDR3 extends over 16 amino acids. J was trimmed by 4 bases and V by 0 bases; bases with no gene match: 9. The DNA of the CDR3 is TGCAGCGTTGAAGACCGAGGGACAGGGCAGGGCTATGGCTACACCTTC. Translated, it gives CSVEDRGTGQGYGYTF. Full variable domain (remainder filled in from reference TRBV29-1 and TRBJ1-2): SAVISQKPSRDICQRGTSLTIQCQVDSQVTMMFWYRQQPGQSLTLIATANQGSEATYESGFVIDKFPISRPNLTFSTLTVSNMSPEDSSIYLCSVEDRGTGQGYGYTFGSGTRLTVV.